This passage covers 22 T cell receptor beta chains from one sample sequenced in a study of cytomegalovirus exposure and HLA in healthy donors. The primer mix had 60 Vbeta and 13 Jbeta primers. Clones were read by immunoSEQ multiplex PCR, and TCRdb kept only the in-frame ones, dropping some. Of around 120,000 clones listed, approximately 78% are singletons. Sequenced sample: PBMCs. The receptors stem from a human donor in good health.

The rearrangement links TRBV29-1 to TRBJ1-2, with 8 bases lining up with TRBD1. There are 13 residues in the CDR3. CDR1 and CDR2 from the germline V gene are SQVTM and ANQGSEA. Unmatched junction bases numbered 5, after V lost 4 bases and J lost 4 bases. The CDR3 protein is CSVAQGAGYGYTF. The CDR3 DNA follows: TGCAGCGTTGCTCAGGGGGCCGGCTATGGCTACACCTTC.

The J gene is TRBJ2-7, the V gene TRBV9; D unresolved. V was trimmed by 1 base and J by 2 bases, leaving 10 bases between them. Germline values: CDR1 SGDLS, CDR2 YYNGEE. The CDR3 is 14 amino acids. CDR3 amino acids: CASSVSPNTYEQYF. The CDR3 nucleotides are TGTGCCAGCAGCGTAAGTCCCAACACCTACGAGCAGTACTTC.

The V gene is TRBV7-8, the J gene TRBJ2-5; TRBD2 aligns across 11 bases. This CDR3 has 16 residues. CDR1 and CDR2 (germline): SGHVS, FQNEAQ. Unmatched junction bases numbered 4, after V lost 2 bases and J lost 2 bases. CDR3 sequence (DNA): TGTGCCAGCAGCTTATCGGGGACTAGCGGACAAGAGACCCAGTACTTC. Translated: CASSLSGTSGQETQYF.

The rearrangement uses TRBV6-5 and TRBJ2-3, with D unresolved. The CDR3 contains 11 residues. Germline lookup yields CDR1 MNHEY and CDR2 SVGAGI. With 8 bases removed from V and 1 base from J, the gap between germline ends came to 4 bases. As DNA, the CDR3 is TGTGCCAGCGGGCGCACAGATACGCAGTATTTT. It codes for CASGRTDTQYF.

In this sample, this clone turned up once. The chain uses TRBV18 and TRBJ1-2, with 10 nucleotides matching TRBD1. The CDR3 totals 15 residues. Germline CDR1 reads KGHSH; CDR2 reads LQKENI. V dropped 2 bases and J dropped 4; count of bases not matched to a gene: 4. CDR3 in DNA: TGTGCCAGCTCACCAAGACAGGGGGCAGGCTATGGCTACACCTTC. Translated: CASSPRQGAGYGYTF. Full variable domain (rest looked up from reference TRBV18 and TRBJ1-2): NAGVMQNPRHLVRRRGQEARLRCSPMKGHSHVYWYRQLPEEGLKFMVYLQKENIIDESGMPKERFSAEFPKEGPSILRIQQVVRGDSAAYFCASSPRQGAGYGYTFGSGTRLTVV.

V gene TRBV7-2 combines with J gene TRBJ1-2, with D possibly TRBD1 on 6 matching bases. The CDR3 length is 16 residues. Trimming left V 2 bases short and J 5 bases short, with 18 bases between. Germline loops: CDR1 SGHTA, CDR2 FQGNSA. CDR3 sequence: CASSLSTGKGGYGYTF. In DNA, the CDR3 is TGTGCCAGCAGCTTAAGCACAGGGAAAGGAGGTTATGGCTACACCTTC.

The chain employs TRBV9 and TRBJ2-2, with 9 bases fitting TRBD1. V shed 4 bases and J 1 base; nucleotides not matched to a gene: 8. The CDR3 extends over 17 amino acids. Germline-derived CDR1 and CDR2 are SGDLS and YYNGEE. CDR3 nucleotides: TGTGCCAGCAGCCGAAATGAGGGACAGGGGAACACCGGGGAGCTGTTTTTT. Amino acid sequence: CASSRNEGQGNTGELFF.

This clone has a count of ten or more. Written as DNA, the CDR3 is TGTGCCAGCAGCATGCTGGGACTAGCTTCCCACAATGAGCAGTTCTTC. It specifies CASSMLGLASHNEQFF. V and J are TRBV5-4 and TRBJ2-1; 9 nucleotides line up with TRBD2. The J segment lost 5 bases and the V segment lost 4 bases, leaving 10 bases of the junction unmatched. The CDR3 spans 16 residues. Germline CDR1 and CDR2: SGHNT and YYREEE (reference sequence).

DNA for the CDR3: TGTGCCAGCAGTTACCGCGGCGGCTACACCTTC. As protein: CASSYRGGYTF. This rearrangement joins TRBV6-5 to TRBJ1-2, with D uncertain. In germline, CDR1 is MNHEY, CDR2 SVGAGI. The V and J ends lost 2 bases and 8 bases respectively, with 6 bases between them. CDR3 length equals 11 residues.

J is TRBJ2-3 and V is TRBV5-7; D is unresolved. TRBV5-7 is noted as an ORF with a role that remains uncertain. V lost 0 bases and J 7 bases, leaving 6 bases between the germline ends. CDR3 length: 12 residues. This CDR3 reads CASSLVEYTQYF. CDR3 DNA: TGTGCCAGCAGCTTGGTAGAGTATACGCAGTATTTT.

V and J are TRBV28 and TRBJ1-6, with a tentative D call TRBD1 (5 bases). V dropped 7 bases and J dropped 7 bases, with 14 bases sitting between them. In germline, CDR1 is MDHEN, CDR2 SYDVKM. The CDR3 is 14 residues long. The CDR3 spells CASIHLKGNSPLHF. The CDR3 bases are TGTGCCAGCATTCATCTAAAGGGGAATTCACCCCTCCACTTT.

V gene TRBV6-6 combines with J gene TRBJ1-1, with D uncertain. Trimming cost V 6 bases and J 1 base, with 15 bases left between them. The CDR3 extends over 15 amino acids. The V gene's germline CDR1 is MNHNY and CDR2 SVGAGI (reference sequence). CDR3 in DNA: TGTGCCAGCAGCCCCGTTAGCGAGGGGAACACTGAAGCTTTCTTT. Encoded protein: CASSPVSEGNTEAFF.

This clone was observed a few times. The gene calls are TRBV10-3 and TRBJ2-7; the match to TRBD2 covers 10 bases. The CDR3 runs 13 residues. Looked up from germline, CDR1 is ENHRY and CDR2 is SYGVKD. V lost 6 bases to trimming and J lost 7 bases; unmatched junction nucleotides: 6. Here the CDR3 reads CAISLAGAGEQYF. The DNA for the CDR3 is TGTGCCATCAGCCTAGCGGGAGCTGGGGAGCAGTACTTC.

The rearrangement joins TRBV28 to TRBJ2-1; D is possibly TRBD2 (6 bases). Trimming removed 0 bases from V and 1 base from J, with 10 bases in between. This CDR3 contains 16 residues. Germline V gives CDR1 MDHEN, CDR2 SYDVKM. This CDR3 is CASSLWAGTSYNEQFF. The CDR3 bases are TGTGCCAGCAGTTTATGGGCGGGGACTTCCTACAATGAGCAGTTCTTC. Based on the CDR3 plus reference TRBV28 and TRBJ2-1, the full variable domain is DVKVTQSSRYLVKRTGEKVFLECVQDMDHENMFWYRQDPGLGLRLIYFSYDVKMKEKGDIPEGYSVSREKKERFSLILESASTNQTSMYLCASSLWAGTSYNEQFFGPGTRLTVL.

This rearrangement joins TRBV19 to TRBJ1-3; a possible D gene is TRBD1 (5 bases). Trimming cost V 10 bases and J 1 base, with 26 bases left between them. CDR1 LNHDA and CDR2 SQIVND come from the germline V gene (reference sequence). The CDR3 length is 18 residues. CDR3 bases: TGTGCCACCGGGGCGGGGCAGTCATTACCTCCATCTGGAAACACCATATATTTT. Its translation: CATGAGQSLPPSGNTIYF.

DNA of the CDR3: TGTGCCAGCAGCTCCGGGACTAGCGGGGGACGCAACACAGATACGCAGTATTTT. It translates to CASSSGTSGGRNTDTQYF. The chain joins TRBV4-2 to TRBJ2-3; 14 positions agree with TRBD2. Germline CDR1 LGHNA, CDR2 YNFKEQ. J lost 2 bases, V lost 5 bases, and 9 bases had no gene match. The CDR3 runs to 18 residues.

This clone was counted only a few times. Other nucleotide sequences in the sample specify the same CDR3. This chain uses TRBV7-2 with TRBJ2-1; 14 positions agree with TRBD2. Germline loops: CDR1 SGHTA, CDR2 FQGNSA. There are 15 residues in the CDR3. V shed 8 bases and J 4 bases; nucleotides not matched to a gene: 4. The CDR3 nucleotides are TGTGCCAGCGGGACTAGCGGGAGCAATTACAATGAGCAGTTCTTC. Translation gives CASGTSGSNYNEQFF.

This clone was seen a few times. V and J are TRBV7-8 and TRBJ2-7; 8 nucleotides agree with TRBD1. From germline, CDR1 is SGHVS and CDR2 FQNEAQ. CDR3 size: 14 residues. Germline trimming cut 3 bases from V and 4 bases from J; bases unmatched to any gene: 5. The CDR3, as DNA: TGTGCCAGCAGCTTCGCGACAGGGGTATACGAGCAGTACTTC. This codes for CASSFATGVYEQYF.

This CDR3 is CASSRSVTGELFF. The CDR3 region has the DNA TGCGCCAGCAGCCGATCAGTCACCGGGGAGCTGTTTTTT. This chain connects TRBV5-1 to TRBJ2-2; D is ambiguous. The V end lost 4 bases, the J end lost 4 bases, and 8 bases lay between the germline ends. Germline CDR1 and CDR2: SGHRS and YFSETQ. The CDR3 extends over 13 amino acids.

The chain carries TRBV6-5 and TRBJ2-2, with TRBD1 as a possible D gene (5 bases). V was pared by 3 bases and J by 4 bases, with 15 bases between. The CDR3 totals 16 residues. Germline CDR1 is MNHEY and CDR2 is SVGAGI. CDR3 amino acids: CASSYRVRVSTGELFF. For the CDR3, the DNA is TGTGCCAGCAGTTATCGGGTCAGGGTTAGCACCGGGGAGCTGTTTTTT.

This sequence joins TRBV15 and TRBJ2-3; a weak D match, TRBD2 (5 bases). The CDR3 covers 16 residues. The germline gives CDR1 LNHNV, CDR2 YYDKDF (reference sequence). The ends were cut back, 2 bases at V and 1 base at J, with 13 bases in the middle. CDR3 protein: CATSRSTRSGTDTQYF. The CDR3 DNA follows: TGTGCCACCAGCAGATCTACTAGATCTGGCACAGATACGCAGTATTTT.

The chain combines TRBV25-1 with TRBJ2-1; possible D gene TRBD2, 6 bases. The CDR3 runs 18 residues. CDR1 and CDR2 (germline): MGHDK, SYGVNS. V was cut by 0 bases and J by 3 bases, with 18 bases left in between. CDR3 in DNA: TGTGCCAGCAGTGAATACCGGGGGACGGGAGATTTCTACAATGAGCAGTTCTTC. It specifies CASSEYRGTGDFYNEQFF.